These 27 T cell receptor beta chains were sequenced from one sample in a study of T cell changes during pregnancy in multiple sclerosis (dated by TCRdb to the late 2010s). The library relied on the immunoSEQ multiplex PCR assay. The immuneACCESS repertoire file appears here via TCRdb, limited to in-frame rearrangements. These files lack a portion of the clones; in checked studies, under half of the deficit traces to unresolved V genes, and the cause of the others is not known. The sample data list 15,000 to 18,000 clones, and approximately 80% of these were observed just once. Clones ranked in the top ten supply about a sixth of the sample. The input for sequencing was CD8+ T cells from peripheral blood mononuclear cells, taken after pregnancy. The receptors here all came from a female donor in good health, enrolled as a control in a pregnancy study.

The chain carries TRBV10-3 and TRBJ2-1, with 8 bases aligning to TRBD2. Germline V gives CDR1 ENHRY, CDR2 SYGVKD. J gave up 0 bases and V 2 bases, and 9 bases lay outside the gene matches. The CDR3 spans 18 residues. CDR3 nucleotide sequence: TGTGCCATCAGTGAGGGACTAGCTAAGGTGGGCTCCTACAATGAGCAGTTCTTC. This gives the protein CAISEGLAKVGSYNEQFF.

The V gene is TRBV9, the J gene TRBJ2-2; 10 nucleotides align to TRBD1. J lost 7 bases, V lost 0 bases, and 9 bases had no gene match. The CDR3 runs to 17 residues. CDR1 SGDLS and CDR2 YYNGEE come from the germline V gene. The CDR3 loop is CASSVEGDRGRDGELFF. The CDR3 DNA sequence: TGTGCCAGCAGCGTAGAGGGAGACAGGGGGCGAGACGGGGAGCTGTTTTTT.

The chain uses TRBV27 and TRBJ2-3; 7 nucleotides match TRBD2. The length of the CDR3 is 15 residues. Unmatched junction bases numbered 6, after V lost 3 bases and J lost 3 bases. From germline, CDR1 is MNHEY and CDR2 SMNVEV (reference sequence). CDR3 DNA sequence: TGTGCCAGCAGTTTCGGCGGGGGATCTACAGATACGCAGTATTTT. The encoded protein is CASSFGGGSTDTQYF.

V and J are TRBV2 and TRBJ2-1, with 9 bases identical to TRBD2. The J segment lost 3 bases and the V segment lost 6 bases, leaving 6 bases of the junction unmatched. CDR3 size: 15 residues. The V gene's germline CDR1 is SNHLY and CDR2 FYNNEI. This CDR3 reads CASRETSGDYNEQFF. In nucleotides, the CDR3 is TGTGCCAGCAGGGAGACTAGCGGAGACTACAATGAGCAGTTCTTC.

The gene calls are TRBV29-1 and TRBJ2-7; D uncertain. V was shortened by 4 bases and J by 2 bases, with 9 bases between the two germline ends. Germline V gives CDR1 SQVTM, CDR2 ANQGSEA. This CDR3 has 12 amino acids. The CDR3 bases are TGCAGCGTTGCCAGTGGAGCCTACGAGCAGTACTTC. Residues: CSVASGAYEQYF.

The V call is TRBV13, the J call TRBJ1-1, with no clear D. V was cut by 3 bases and J by 1 base, with 12 bases left in between. The CDR3 consists of 15 residues. Germline V CDR1 and CDR2: PRHDT, FYEKMQ (reference sequence). For the CDR3, the DNA is TGTGCCAGCAGCTTCCAACCCCGGGGGAACACTGAAGCTTTCTTT. This translates into CASSFQPRGNTEAFF.

This clone appeared once. The genes are TRBV7-8 and TRBJ2-2, with a possible D match to TRBD2 (5 bases). The V gene lost 6 bases and the J gene lost 5 bases, with 16 bases spanning the gap. The CDR3 is 15 amino acids. CDR1 is SGHVS and CDR2 is FQNEAQ in the germline V gene. The CDR3 sequence: CASRYSTGWTGELFF. Here the CDR3 DNA reads TGTGCCAGCAGATATTCCACGGGGTGGACCGGGGAGCTGTTTTTT.

By share, this clone counts as medium-sized. V gene TRBV6-5 combines with J gene TRBJ1-1, with D hard to call. In germline, CDR1 is MNHEY, CDR2 SVGAGI. This CDR3 is 14 amino acids long. V was trimmed by 9 bases and J by 7 bases, leaving 21 bases between them. CDR3 sequence: CASYGAGGPLEAFF. The CDR3, as DNA: TGTGCCAGTTACGGCGCCGGCGGGCCCCTTGAAGCTTTCTTT.

The chain uses TRBV11-2 and TRBJ2-7; D is unclear. The CDR3 runs to 15 residues. Trimming cost V 2 bases and J 5 bases, with 16 bases left between them. Germline V gene lookup returns CDR1 SGHAT and CDR2 FQNNGV. The CDR3 protein is CASSLPLGSSNEQYF. The CDR3 coding sequence is TGTGCCAGCAGCTTACCCCTAGGCTCATCCAACGAGCAGTACTTC.

V gene TRBV6-1 combines with J gene TRBJ1-1; a weak D match, TRBD1 (5 bases). The CDR3 is 12 residues long. V lost 8 bases and J 6 bases, leaving 13 bases between the germline ends. CDR1 is MNHNS and CDR2 is SASEGT in the germline V gene. CDR3 protein: CASSIRGAEAFF. The CDR3 region has the DNA TGTGCCAGCTCTATTCGGGGGGCTGAAGCTTTCTTT.

The rearrangement uses TRBV4-2 and TRBJ2-7, with 7 bases aligning to TRBD2. The CDR3 is made up of 15 amino acids. The germline V gene has CDR1 LGHNA and CDR2 YNFKEQ. Trimming took 1 base from V and 4 from J; bases not matched to a gene: 7. As DNA, the CDR3 is TGTGCCAGCAGCCAAGGCGGCGGGAGTAGGTACGAGCAGTACTTC. Protein: CASSQGGGSRYEQYF.

CDR3 DNA: TGCAGCGTCCCGGGACAGAACTATGGCTACACCTTC. It translates to CSVPGQNYGYTF. The chain links TRBV29-1 to TRBJ1-2, with 7 bases aligning to TRBD1. The CDR3 sequence is 12 residues long. V was clipped by 6 bases and J by 2 bases; unmatched bases: 3. Germline V lookup: CDR1 SQVTM, CDR2 ANQGSEA.

This clone was found once. In DNA, the CDR3 is TGTGCCTGGAGTCCCCGGGACTGGAGGGAGCAGTACTTC. Translation gives CAWSPRDWREQYF. The chain couples TRBV30 to TRBJ2-7; tentatively, D is TRBD2 (6 bases). This CDR3 is built from 13 residues. Germline-derived CDR1 and CDR2 are GTSNPN and SVGIG (reference sequence). V was cut by 2 bases and J by 7 bases, with 15 bases left in between.

This chain uses TRBV5-6 with TRBJ2-7; 7 bases line up with TRBD1. The germline V gene has CDR1 SGHDT and CDR2 YYEEEE. Trimming cost V 5 bases and J 2 bases; bases outside gene matches: 7. The CDR3 consists of 14 residues. DNA for the CDR3: TGTGCCAGCAGTAACCGGGACAGCACCTACGAGCAGTACTTC. This codes for CASSNRDSTYEQYF.

The chain has TRBV4-1 and TRBJ1-2; D gene uncertain. This CDR3 is 15 amino acids long. Germline CDR1 reads MGHRA; CDR2 reads YSYEKL. Deletions cut 4 bases from V and 6 bases from J, with 18 bases between. The CDR3 loop reads CASSPPRGGKDGYTF. The CDR3 nucleotides read TGCGCCAGCAGCCCCCCCCGGGGAGGGAAGGATGGCTACACCTTC.

In this sample, this clone turned up a few times. This rearrangement joins TRBV6-1 to TRBJ2-3; tentatively, D is TRBD2 (5 bases). This CDR3 has 14 amino acids. The ends were cut back, 1 base at V and 3 bases at J, with 8 bases in the middle. The germline V gene has CDR1 MNHNS and CDR2 SASEGT. The CDR3 nucleotides read TGTGCCAGCAGTGAAGGATCGGGGACAGATACGCAGTATTTT. This encodes CASSEGSGTDTQYF.

The chain has TRBV28 and TRBJ2-2; TRBD1 matches 10 bases. The CDR3 sequence is 15 residues long. The V and J ends lost 10 bases and 3 bases, in that order; junction bases with no gene match: 8. Germline V gene lookup returns CDR1 MDHEN and CDR2 SYDVKM. CDR3 loop: CATRGGTGDTGELFF. The CDR3 DNA is TGTGCCACCAGGGGAGGGACAGGGGACACCGGGGAGCTGTTTTTT.

V and J are TRBV7-6 and TRBJ2-6, with 11 bases fitting TRBD2. The CDR3 has 18 residues. Germline CDR1 is SGHVS and CDR2 is FNYEAQ. The V segment lost 3 bases and the J segment 0 bases; nucleotides outside the gene matches: 4. The CDR3 DNA is TGTGCCAGCAGCTTTAGCGGGGGGGCCGTCTCTGGGGCCAACGTCCTGACTTTC. This sequence encodes CASSFSGGAVSGANVLTF.

V is TRBV6-4 and J is TRBJ2-1, with 13 bases matching TRBD2. Losses at the gene ends were 3 bases for V and 8 bases for J; bases not matched to a gene: 7. The CDR3 spans 16 residues. Per the germline V gene, CDR1 is MRHNA and CDR2 is SNTAGT. CDR3 amino acids: CASSEEGTSGEDEQFF. The CDR3 nucleotides are TGTGCCAGCAGTGAAGAGGGGACTAGCGGGGAAGATGAGCAGTTCTTC.

The chain employs TRBV5-4 and TRBJ1-1; TRBD1 might be the D (5 bases). Germline CDR1 SGHNT, CDR2 YYREEE (reference sequence). V lost 0 bases, J lost 3 bases, and 15 bases lay in between. CDR3 size: 16 residues. The CDR3 DNA sequence: TGTGCCAGCAGCTTGGGCAGGGAAATCGCCGACACTGAAGCTTTCTTT. It encodes CASSLGREIADTEAFF.

The V gene is TRBV6-6, the J gene TRBJ2-7, with unresolved D. The V gene's germline CDR1 is MNHNY and CDR2 SVGAGI (reference sequence). The V and J ends lost 0 bases and 2 bases respectively, with 8 bases between them. CDR3 size: 14 residues. In nucleotides, the CDR3 is TGTGCCAGCAGTTACTCGAGTGAGGCCTACGAGCAGTACTTC. It codes for CASSYSSEAYEQYF.

The CDR3 DNA follows: TGTGCCAGCAGCCTGGGGACAGGGACTGGAAACACCATATATTTT. It yields the protein CASSLGTGTGNTIYF. The chain is built from TRBV6-5 and TRBJ1-3, with 9 bases lining up with TRBD1. Germline V CDR1 and CDR2: MNHEY, SVGAGI. This CDR3 region has 15 residues. Trimming took 6 bases from V and 2 from J; bases not matched to a gene: 5.

The genes are TRBV7-9 and TRBJ2-1; 7 bases fit TRBD1. This CDR3 has 11 residues. CDR1 is SEHNR and CDR2 is FQNEAQ in the germline V gene (reference sequence). V shed 6 bases and J 12 bases; nucleotides not matched to a gene: 5. CDR3 in DNA: TGTGCCAGCAGTTCGGACAGGCTGCAGTTCTTC. Translating gives CASSSDRLQFF.

This clone was detected a few times. The rearrangement links TRBV28 to TRBJ1-6, with a possible D match to TRBD1 (6 bases). The V end lost 11 bases, the J end lost 10 bases, and 21 bases lay between the germline ends. The CDR3 consists of 14 residues. Looked up from germline, CDR1 is MDHEN and CDR2 is SYDVKM. CDR3 nucleotide sequence: TGTGCCTACAGCAGTATGGGACACAGCTCACCCCTCCACTTT. Translated, it gives CAYSSMGHSSPLHF.

The CDR3 nucleotides are TGTGCCAGCAGCGTAGAGGGAGGTCACTCCTACGAGCAGTACTTC. It yields the protein CASSVEGGHSYEQYF. This chain links TRBV9 with TRBJ2-7; tentatively, D is TRBD2 (6 bases). The length of the CDR3 is 15 residues. V shed 0 bases and J shed 0 bases, with 10 bases lying between them. The V gene's germline CDR1 is SGDLS and CDR2 YYNGEE.

The chain couples TRBV9 to TRBJ1-3; D remains ambiguous. Trimming removed 0 bases from V and 2 bases from J, with 6 bases in between. The CDR3 runs 14 residues. The germline V gene encodes CDR1 SGDLS and CDR2 YYNGEE. CDR3 protein: CASSVDSAGNTIYF. CDR3 DNA: TGTGCCAGCAGCGTAGATAGTGCTGGAAACACCATATATTTT. Full variable domain (rest looked up from reference TRBV9 and TRBJ1-3): DSGVTQTPKHLITATGQRVTLRCSPRSGDLSVYWYQQSLDQGLQFLIQYYNGEERAKGNILERFSAQQFPDLHSELNLSSLELGDSALYFCASSVDSAGNTIYFGEGSWLTVV.

The V gene is TRBV6-5, the J gene TRBJ1-6; D is perhaps TRBD1 (5 bases). There are 13 residues in the CDR3. Trimming took 5 bases from V and 10 from J, leaving 12 bases between them. Germline V gene lookup returns CDR1 MNHEY and CDR2 SVGAGI. In nucleotides, the CDR3 is TGTGCCAGCAGTGCCGGCGGGGGGTCACCCCTCCACTTT. It is translated as CASSAGGGSPLHF.